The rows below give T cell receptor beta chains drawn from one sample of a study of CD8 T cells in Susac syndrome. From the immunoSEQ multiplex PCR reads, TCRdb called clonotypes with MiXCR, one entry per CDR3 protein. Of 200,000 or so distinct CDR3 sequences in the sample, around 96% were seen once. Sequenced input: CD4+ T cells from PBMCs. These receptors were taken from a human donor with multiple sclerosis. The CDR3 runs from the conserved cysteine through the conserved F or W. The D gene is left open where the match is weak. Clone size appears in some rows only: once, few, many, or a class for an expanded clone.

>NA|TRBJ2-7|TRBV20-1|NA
TGCAGTGCTAGGGCCGAGGGGGAGTCGTACGAGCAGTACTTC
CSARAEGESYEQYF
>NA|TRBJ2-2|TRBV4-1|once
TGCGCCAGCAGCCAACGGACGGGGAACACCGGGGAGCTGTTTTTT
CASSQRTGNTGELFF
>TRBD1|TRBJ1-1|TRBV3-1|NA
TGTGCCACCCAGGGGACAGAGAACACTGAAGCTTTCTTT
CATQGTENTEAFF
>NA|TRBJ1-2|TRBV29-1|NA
TGCAGCGTTGAAAGGGCGGGAGGCGGCTACACCTTC
CSVERAGGGYTF
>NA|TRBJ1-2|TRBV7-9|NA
TGTGCCAGCAGCTTAGTCACGGTTGGGTATGGCTACACCTTC
CASSLVTVGYGYTF
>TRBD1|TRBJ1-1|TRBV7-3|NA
TGTGCCAGCCGGGACAGACAGAACACTGAAGCTTTCTTT
CASRDRQNTEAFF
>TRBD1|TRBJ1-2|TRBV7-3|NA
TGTGCCAGCAGCTCGAAGACAGGGGTATATGGCTACACCTTC
CASSSKTGVYGYTF
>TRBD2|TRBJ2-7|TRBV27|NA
TGTGCCAGCAGTTTATTACCTAGCGGGGGCCAACCCTTTTACGAGCAGTACTTC
CASSLLPSGGQPFYEQYF
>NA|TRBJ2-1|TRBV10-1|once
TGCGCCAGCAGTGAGTCGCGGGGACTCATCCAGTTCTTC
CASSESRGLIQFF
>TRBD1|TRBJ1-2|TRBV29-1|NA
TGCAGCGTTGATCGGACAGGTGCTAACTATGGCTACACCTTC
CSVDRTGANYGYTF